The 15 T cell receptor beta chains presented below share a single source sample, sequenced in a study of blood T cell repertoires in COVID-19. Measured with immunoSEQ multiplex PCR; TCRdb has only the in-frame clones, and not every one. The data contain roughly 400,000 clones, roughly 90% of them singletons. The sequencing input was PBMCs or T cells enriched from blood (not recorded which). The receptor source for this set is a woman in her thirties who had recovered from COVID-19.

The chain couples TRBV29-1 to TRBJ2-1, with a tentative D call TRBD2 (6 bases). Germline values: CDR1 SQVTM, CDR2 ANQGSEA. V lost 6 bases to trimming and J lost 2 bases, with 11 bases between them. The CDR3 sequence is 13 residues long. CDR3 coding DNA: TGCAGCGTGCGGGACCCTGCCTACAATGAGCAGTTCTTC. It encodes CSVRDPAYNEQFF.

V and J are TRBV24-1 and TRBJ2-3; 12 bases match TRBD2. The CDR3 has 15 amino acids. The ends lost 7 bases at V and 0 bases at J; junction bases unmatched: 1. Germline loops: CDR1 KGHDR, CDR2 SFDVKD. The CDR3 DNA sequence: TGTGCCACCAGGGGGACTAGCGGGAGCACAGATACGCAGTATTTT. Amino acid sequence: CATRGTSGSTDTQYF.

This chain connects TRBV6-6 to TRBJ1-1; D remains ambiguous. V was clipped by 2 bases and J by 11 bases, with 6 bases between them. From germline, CDR1 is MNHNY and CDR2 SVGAGI (reference sequence). The CDR3 totals 10 residues. As DNA, the CDR3 is TGTGCCAGCAGTTACCCCGGGGCTTTCTTT. It specifies CASSYPGAFF.

Of note for this clone: Distinct nucleotide sequences in the sample also encode this CDR3. The rearrangement links TRBV27 to TRBJ1-1, with TRBD1 matching 9 bases. Germline CDR1 is MNHEY and CDR2 is SMNVEV (reference sequence). The ends lost 4 bases at V and 5 bases at J; junction bases unmatched: 8. There are 15 residues in the CDR3. The CDR3 DNA follows: TGTGCCAGCAGTTCGGGACAGGGAGTACGAACTGAAGCTTTCTTT. It codes for CASSSGQGVRTEAFF.

About this clone itself: One end of the junction varies from germline; a read error may be responsible. The chain links TRBV7-7 to TRBJ1-4; 7 nucleotides line up with TRBD1. Germline values: CDR1 SSHAT, CDR2 FNYEAQ (reference sequence). The CDR3 has 15 residues. The CDR3 loop reads CASSQNRGTNEKLFF. DNA for the CDR3: TGTGCTAGCAGCCAAAACAGGGGAACTAATGAAAAACTGTTTTTT. Based on the CDR3 plus reference TRBV7-7 and TRBJ1-4, the full variable domain is GAGVSQSPRYKVTKRGQDVTLRCDPISSHATLYWYQQALGQGPEFLTYFNYEAQPDKSGLPSDRFSAERPEGSISTLTIQRTEQRDSAMYRCASSQNRGTNEKLFFGSGTQLSVL.

V is TRBV28 and J is TRBJ1-1, with D unclear. Trimming shortened V by 5 bases and J by 5 bases, and 21 bases separated the two germline ends. Germline-derived CDR1 and CDR2 are MDHEN and SYDVKM. CDR3 length equals 16 residues. CDR3 sequence: CASSPWAGPAGTEAFF. The CDR3 nucleotides read TGTGCCAGCAGTCCATGGGCGGGCCCGGCGGGTACTGAAGCTTTCTTT.

The chain has TRBV29-1 and TRBJ2-1; D may be TRBD2 (5 bases). Trimming removed 0 bases from V and 5 bases from J, with 8 bases in between. The CDR3 has 13 amino acids. Germline V CDR1 and CDR2: SQVTM, ANQGSEA. This chain's CDR3 is CSVEDWRDNEQFF. The CDR3 DNA is TGCAGCGTTGAAGATTGGCGGGACAATGAGCAGTTCTTC.

The J gene is TRBJ2-5, the V gene TRBV4-2; possibly TRBD2 for D (5 bases). CDR1 and CDR2 (germline): LGHNA, YNFKEQ. V was shortened by 0 bases and J by 1 base, with 9 bases between the two germline ends. This CDR3 comprises 15 residues. The CDR3 is CASSQDTGTQETQYF. CDR3 DNA sequence: TGTGCCAGCAGCCAAGATACGGGAACCCAAGAGACCCAGTACTTC.

The chain is built from TRBV19 and TRBJ2-1; no firm D call. The length of the CDR3 is 13 residues. Germline CDR1 and CDR2: LNHDA and SQIVND (reference sequence). The V gene lost 5 bases and the J gene lost 4 bases, with 9 bases spanning the gap. CDR3 bases: TGTGCCAGTAGTCCCCGGTCGTACAATGAGCAGTTCTTC. Protein sequence: CASSPRSYNEQFF.

The chain combines TRBV28 with TRBJ2-7; D perhaps matches TRBD2 (6 bases). The CDR3 extends over 13 amino acids. V was clipped by 6 bases and J by 4 bases, with 13 bases between them. Germline CDR1 MDHEN, CDR2 SYDVKM. CDR3 sequence: CASRPGTLYEQYF. As DNA, the CDR3 is TGTGCCAGCAGACCCGGGACTCTATACGAGCAGTACTTC. Complete variable domain (other parts from reference TRBV28 and TRBJ2-7): DVKVTQSSRYLVKRTGEKVFLECVQDMDHENMFWYRQDPGLGLRLIYFSYDVKMKEKGDIPEGYSVSREKKERFSLILESASTNQTSMYLCASRPGTLYEQYFGPGTRLTVT.

This clone was counted a single time. V gene TRBV27 combines with J gene TRBJ2-5; TRBD1 might be the D (6 bases). Germline V lookup: CDR1 MNHEY, CDR2 SMNVEV (reference sequence). Trimming cost V 4 bases and J 5 bases, with 14 bases left between them. There are 14 residues in the CDR3. The CDR3 DNA sequence: TGTGCCAGCAGTTACTGGGGGCTCGGGGAGACCCAGTACTTC. The encoded protein is CASSYWGLGETQYF.

The rearrangement uses TRBV5-1 and TRBJ1-6; 8 bases map to TRBD1. This CDR3 has 15 amino acids. J lost 10 bases, V lost 3 bases, and 9 bases had no gene match. Germline loops: CDR1 SGHRS, CDR2 YFSETQ. The chain's CDR3 is CASSSGQGKVSPLHF. CDR3 DNA: TGCGCCAGCAGCTCCGGACAGGGAAAGGTCTCACCCCTCCACTTT.

The V call is TRBV19, the J call TRBJ2-2, with 10 positions matching TRBD1. Germline lookup yields CDR1 LNHDA and CDR2 SQIVND (reference sequence). The CDR3 consists of 17 residues. V lost 4 bases and J lost 4; bases outside the gene matches: 9. The CDR3 is CASSTRAGQGITGELFF. Here the CDR3 DNA reads TGTGCCAGTAGTACGAGAGCGGGACAGGGGATCACCGGGGAGCTGTTTTTT.

This clone was counted between two and nine times. This chain connects TRBV28 to TRBJ2-7; D is undetermined. In germline, CDR1 is MDHEN, CDR2 SYDVKM. CDR3 length: 16 amino acids. Trimming stripped 5 bases from V and 12 bases from J, with 29 bases between. CDR3 bases: TGTGCCAGCAGTCCCCCCGTGTCACGATCTCAGACTCCGTTGTACTTC. Translating it yields CASSPPVSRSQTPLYF.

The CDR3 sequence: CASSQVQRETPETQYF. CDR3 DNA sequence: TGTGCCAGCAGCCAAGTTCAGCGGGAGACCCCAGAGACCCAGTACTTC. The gene calls are TRBV4-2 and TRBJ2-5; 8 nucleotides match TRBD2. Germline V lookup: CDR1 LGHNA, CDR2 YNFKEQ. Trimming removed 1 base from V and 4 bases from J; junction bases left unmatched: 8. The length of the CDR3 is 16 residues.